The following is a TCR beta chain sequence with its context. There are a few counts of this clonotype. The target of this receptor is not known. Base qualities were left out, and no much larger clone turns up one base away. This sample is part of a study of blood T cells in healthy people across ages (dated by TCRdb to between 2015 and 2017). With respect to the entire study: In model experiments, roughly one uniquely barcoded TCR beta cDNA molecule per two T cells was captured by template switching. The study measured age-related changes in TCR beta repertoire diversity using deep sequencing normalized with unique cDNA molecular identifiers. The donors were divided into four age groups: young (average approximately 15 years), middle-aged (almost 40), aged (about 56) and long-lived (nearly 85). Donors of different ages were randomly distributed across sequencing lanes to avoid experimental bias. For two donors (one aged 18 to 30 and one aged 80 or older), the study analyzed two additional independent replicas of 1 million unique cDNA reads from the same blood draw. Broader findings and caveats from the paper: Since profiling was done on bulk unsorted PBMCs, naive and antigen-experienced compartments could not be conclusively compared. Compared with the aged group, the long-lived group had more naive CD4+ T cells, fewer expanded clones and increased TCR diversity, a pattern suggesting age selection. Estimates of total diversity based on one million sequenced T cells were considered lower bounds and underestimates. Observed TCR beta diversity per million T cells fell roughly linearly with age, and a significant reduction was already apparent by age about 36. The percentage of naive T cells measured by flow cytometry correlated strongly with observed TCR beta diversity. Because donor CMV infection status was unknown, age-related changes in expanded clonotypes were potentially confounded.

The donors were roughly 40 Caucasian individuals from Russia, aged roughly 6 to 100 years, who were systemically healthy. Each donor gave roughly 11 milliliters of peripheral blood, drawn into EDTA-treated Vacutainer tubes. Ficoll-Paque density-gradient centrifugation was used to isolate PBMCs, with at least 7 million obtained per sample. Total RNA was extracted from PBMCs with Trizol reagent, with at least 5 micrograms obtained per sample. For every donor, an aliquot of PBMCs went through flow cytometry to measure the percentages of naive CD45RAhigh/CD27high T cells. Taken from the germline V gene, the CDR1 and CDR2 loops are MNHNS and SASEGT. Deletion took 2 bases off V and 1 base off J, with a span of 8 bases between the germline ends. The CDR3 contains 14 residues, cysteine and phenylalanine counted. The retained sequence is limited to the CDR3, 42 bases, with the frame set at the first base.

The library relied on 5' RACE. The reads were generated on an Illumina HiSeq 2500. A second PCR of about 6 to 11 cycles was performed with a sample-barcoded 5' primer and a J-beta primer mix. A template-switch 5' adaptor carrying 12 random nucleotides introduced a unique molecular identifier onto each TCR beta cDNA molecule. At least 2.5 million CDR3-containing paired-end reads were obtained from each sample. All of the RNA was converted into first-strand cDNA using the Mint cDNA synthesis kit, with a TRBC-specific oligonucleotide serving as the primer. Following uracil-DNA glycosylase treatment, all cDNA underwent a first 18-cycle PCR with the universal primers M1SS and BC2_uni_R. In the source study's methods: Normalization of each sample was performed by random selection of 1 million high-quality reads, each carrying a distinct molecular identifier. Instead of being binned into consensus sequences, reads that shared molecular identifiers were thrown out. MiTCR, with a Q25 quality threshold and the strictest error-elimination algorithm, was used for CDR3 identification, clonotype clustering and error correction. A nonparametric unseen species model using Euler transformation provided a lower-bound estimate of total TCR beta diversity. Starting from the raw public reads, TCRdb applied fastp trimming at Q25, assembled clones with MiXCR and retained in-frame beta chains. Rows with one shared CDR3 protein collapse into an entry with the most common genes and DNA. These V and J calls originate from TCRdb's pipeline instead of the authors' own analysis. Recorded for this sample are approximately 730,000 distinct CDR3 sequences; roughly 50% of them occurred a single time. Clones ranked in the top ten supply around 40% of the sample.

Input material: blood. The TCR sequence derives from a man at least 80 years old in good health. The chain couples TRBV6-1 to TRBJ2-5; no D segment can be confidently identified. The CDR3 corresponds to CASSEWQTQETQYF. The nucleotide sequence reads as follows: TGTGCCAGCAGTGAATGGCAGACCCAAGAGACCCAGTACTTC.